This TCR beta chain is from a study of shared clonotypes between healthy human individuals. Broader study findings: For naive CD4 cells, roughly 5% of clonotypes were shared across a few donors.

Naive CD8 cells were CD45RO-negative, positively selected for CCR7, excluding terminally differentiated effector memory CD45RA+ cells. Germline V gene sequence: CDR1 SGHTA, CDR2 FQGNSA. V gave up 3 bases and J gave up 5 bases; unmatched junction bases: 6. This CDR3 comprises 14 residues. Turning to this clone: Its specificity is not known.

Deep was the level at which the assay was run. The assay was immunoSEQ multiplex PCR, and TCRdb's table has in-frame clones only and misses some. The sample shows about 2.1 million clones, about 93% of them seen only once. Sample: naive CD8+ T cells from PBMCs. The sequence was obtained from a man between 18 and 29 years old in good health. Some clones in this sample may be carry-over from other donors' samples. The chain carries TRBV7-2 and TRBJ2-7, with TRBD2 matching 8 bases. The CDR3 DNA sequence: TGTGCCAGCAGCTTTAGGCTAGCGGGTGACGAGCAGTACTTC. Protein: CASSFRLAGDEQYF. Looking up the rest from reference TRBV7-2 and TRBJ2-7 gives the full variable domain: GAGVSQSPSNKVTEKGKDVELRCDPISGHTALYWYRQSLGQGLEFLIYFQGNSAPDKSGLPSDRFSAERTGGSVSTLTIQRTQQEDSAVYLCASSFRLAGDEQYFGPGTRLTVT.